Listed here are 30 T cell receptor beta chains from one sample, sequenced in a study of Ad26.COV2.S vaccination and SARS-CoV-2 variants. Clones were sequenced by immunoSEQ multiplex PCR, and TCRdb holds only the in-frame ones, with some missing. This table holds some 480,000 clones, 70% to 90% found once. Treatment given: roughly 18 received Ad26.COV2.S at low or high dose, single or two shots; roughly five received placebo; per-sample allocation not given. At day 63 after the first vaccine or placebo injection, samples were drawn. Sequences were derived from peripheral blood, sampled in a trial of Ad26.COV2.S vaccine versus placebo. These receptors were obtained from a person aged 18-60 years who received the Ad26.COV2.S COVID-19 vaccine or a placebo.

This chain uses TRBV5-4 with TRBJ2-1, with 9 positions matching TRBD2. V was clipped by 0 bases and J by 8 bases; unmatched bases: 12. The CDR3 is 17 residues long. The germline gives CDR1 SGHNT, CDR2 YYREEE (reference sequence). The CDR3 is CASSLGLAGFRADEQFF. In DNA form, the CDR3 reads TGTGCCAGCAGCTTGGGGCTAGCGGGATTTCGTGCCGATGAGCAGTTCTTC. Supplemented by reference TRBV5-4 and TRBJ2-1, the full variable domain reads ETGVTQSPTHLIKTRGQQVTLRCSSQSGHNTVSWYQQALGQGPQFIFQYYREEENGRGNFPPRFSGLQFPNYSSELNVNALELDDSALYLCASSLGLAGFRADEQFFGPGTRLTVL.

This rearrangement joins TRBV5-1 to TRBJ1-4, with D perhaps matching TRBD1 (6 bases). The V gene's germline CDR1 is SGHRS and CDR2 YFSETQ. Between the trimmed V and J ends, which lost 4 bases and 7 bases, there was a span of 20 bases. This CDR3 is built from 16 residues. The CDR3 is CASSPRTAPRGEKLFF. The CDR3 DNA is TGCGCCAGCAGCCCAAGGACAGCCCCCAGGGGTGAAAAACTGTTTTTT. The full variable domain, in which reference TRBV5-1 and TRBJ1-4 provide the parts outside the CDR3, is KAGVTQTPRYLIKTRGQQVTLSCSPISGHRSVSWYQQTPGQGLQFLFEYFSETQRNKGNFPGRFSGRQFSNSRSEMNVSTLELGDSALYLCASSPRTAPRGEKLFFGSGTQLSVL.

V usage is TRBV4-2 and J usage is TRBJ2-1; D is unresolved. This CDR3 is built from 17 residues. V gave up 4 bases and J gave up 0 bases, with 16 bases separating them. CDR1 is LGHNA and CDR2 is YNFKEQ in the germline V gene. The CDR3 bases are TGTGCCAGCAGCCGCGACGTTGGCTCGAGCTCCTACAATGAGCAGTTCTTC. Translated: CASSRDVGSSSYNEQFF.

V is TRBV6-5 and J is TRBJ2-3, with D perhaps matching TRBD1 (6 bases). This CDR3 region has 14 residues. Trimming removed 7 bases at V and 6 bases at J, with 17 bases between. Germline assignment: CDR1 MNHEY and CDR2 SVGAGI. CDR3 coding DNA: TGTGCCAGCATACAGGGCGCTTGGGGGGATACGCAGTATTTT. Its translation: CASIQGAWGDTQYF.

V gene TRBV5-4 combines with J gene TRBJ2-5; maybe TRBD1 (5 bases). The CDR3 contains 14 residues. V was trimmed by 4 bases and J by 1 base, leaving 11 bases between them. CDR1 is SGHNT and CDR2 is YYREEE in the germline V gene (reference sequence). CDR3 sequence reads: CASSPRDSQETQYF. In nucleotides, the CDR3 is TGTGCCAGCAGCCCCAGGGATAGCCAAGAGACCCAGTACTTC.

The chain recombines TRBV7-2 with TRBJ1-1; TRBD1 agrees at 7 bases. CDR1 and CDR2 (germline): SGHTA, FQGNSA. This CDR3 spans 13 amino acids. J gave up 4 bases and V 6 bases, and 5 bases lay outside the gene matches. In DNA form, the CDR3 reads TGTGCCAGCAGTCAAGACAGGGCCACTGAAGCTTTCTTT. Translation: CASSQDRATEAFF.

V and J are TRBV4-3 and TRBJ1-2, with 9 nucleotides matching TRBD1. The CDR3 consists of 14 residues. The germline V gene has CDR1 LGHNA and CDR2 YSLEER. J lost 6 bases, V lost 1 base, and 3 bases had no gene match. CDR3 bases: TGCGCCAGCAGCCAAGGGGACAGGGAGCATGGCTACACCTTC. Translated: CASSQGDREHGYTF.

V usage is TRBV2 and J usage is TRBJ2-5, with 12 nucleotides matching TRBD2. CDR3 size: 15 residues. Germline-derived CDR1 and CDR2 are SNHLY and FYNNEI. V lost 5 bases and J lost 5; bases outside the gene matches: 6. Here the CDR3 reads CASSWTSGDLETQYF. The CDR3 nucleotides are TGTGCCAGCAGTTGGACTAGCGGGGACCTGGAGACCCAGTACTTC.

The gene calls are TRBV5-4 and TRBJ2-7; TRBD1 matches at 9 bases. Germline CDR1 is SGHNT and CDR2 is YYREEE (reference sequence). The CDR3 loop spans 15 amino acids. The V segment lost 4 bases and the J segment 2 bases; nucleotides outside the gene matches: 7. The CDR3 loop is CASSAKGQGTYEQYF. The CDR3, as DNA: TGTGCCAGCAGCGCGAAGGGACAGGGCACCTACGAGCAGTACTTC.

This clone was seen a single time. The chain carries TRBV7-9 and TRBJ2-2; tentatively, D is TRBD1 or TRBD2 (5 bases each). The length of the CDR3 is 16 residues. Trimming removed 5 bases at V and 6 bases at J, with 19 bases between. CDR1 and CDR2 (germline): SEHNR, FQNEAQ (reference sequence). CDR3 bases: TGTGCCAGCAGCCCAGTAGGGGAGAGAACGTCCGGGGAGCTGTTTTTT. It yields the protein CASSPVGERTSGELFF.

The J gene is TRBJ2-6, the V gene TRBV6-4; TRBD1 matches at 7 bases. The CDR3 is 18 residues long. The ends lost 4 bases at V and 2 bases at J; junction bases unmatched: 11. Germline CDR1 and CDR2: MRHNA and SNTAGT. The DNA of the CDR3 is TGTGCCAGCAGTGTACCGGGACAGCGCGCGGCTGGGGCCAACGTCCTGACTTTC. It codes for CASSVPGQRAAGANVLTF.

V usage is TRBV11-2 and J usage is TRBJ1-2; 7 bases map to TRBD1. The V segment lost 7 bases and the J segment 7 bases; nucleotides outside the gene matches: 15. The CDR3 covers 15 residues. Per the germline V gene, CDR1 is SGHAT and CDR2 is FQNNGV. Here the CDR3 DNA reads TGTGCCAGCACCCACCTTACCGGGACAGAGTCTGGCTACACCTTC. Translation: CASTHLTGTESGYTF. Full variable domain (missing parts from reference TRBV11-2 and TRBJ1-2): EAGVAQSPRYKIIEKRQSVAFWCNPISGHATLYWYQQILGQGPKLLIQFQNNGVVDDSQLPKDRFSAERLKGVDSTLKIQPAKLEDSAVYLCASTHLTGTESGYTFGSGTRLTVV.

V usage is TRBV7-2 and J usage is TRBJ2-3; maybe TRBD2 (7 bases). The CDR3 covers 15 residues. The V gene's germline CDR1 is SGHTA and CDR2 FQGNSA. V gave up 1 base and J gave up 8 bases, with 16 bases separating them. The CDR3 loop is CASSLETGRDGTQYF. CDR3 coding DNA: TGTGCCAGCAGCTTAGAAACAGGGAGGGATGGTACGCAGTATTTT.

This rearrangement joins TRBV11-3 to TRBJ2-3, with D possibly matching TRBD2 (6 bases). V was clipped by 4 bases and J by 3 bases, with 20 bases between them. The CDR3 runs 17 residues. Germline CDR1 reads SGHNT; CDR2 reads YENEEA. CDR3 region: CASSSGRRASSTDTQYF. The CDR3 DNA follows: TGTGCCAGCAGCTCCGGCCGGAGGGCGTCCTCAACAGATACGCAGTATTTT.

The J gene is TRBJ2-7, the V gene TRBV3-1 (or the pseudogene TRBV3-2), with D perhaps TRBD1 or TRBD2 (5 bases each). There are 14 residues in the CDR3. V was trimmed by 4 bases and J by 3 bases, leaving 13 bases between them. From germline, CDR1 is LGHDT and CDR2 YNNKEL (reference sequence). The chain's CDR3 is CASSRGGYDYEQYF. CDR3 coding DNA: TGTGCCAGCAGCCGGGGCGGGTACGACTACGAGCAGTACTTC.

V usage is TRBV4-2 and J usage is TRBJ2-1, with 8 bases matching TRBD2. There are 14 residues in the CDR3. After removal of 6 bases from V and 10 bases from J, the junction contained 11 bases not matched to a gene. Looked up from germline, CDR1 is LGHNA and CDR2 is YNFKEQ. CDR3 coding DNA: TGTGCCAGCAGGCGGGAGGCGGGGTCCAGGGAGCAGTTCTTC. Protein product: CASRREAGSREQFF.

The CDR3 loop is CASTTDRDQPQHF. The CDR3 DNA reads as TGTGCCAGTACCACGGACAGGGATCAGCCCCAGCATTTT. The chain employs TRBV19 and TRBJ1-5; 8 nucleotides match TRBD1. Trimming removed 7 bases from V and 5 bases from J; junction bases left unmatched: 4. The length of the CDR3 is 13 residues. Germline V gene lookup returns CDR1 LNHDA and CDR2 SQIVND (reference sequence). Supplemented by reference TRBV19 and TRBJ1-5, the full variable domain reads DGGITQSPKYLFRKEGQNVTLSCEQNLNHDAMYWYRQDPGQGLRLIYYSQIVNDFQKGDIAEGYSVSREKKESFPLTVTSAQKNPTAFYLCASTTDRDQPQHFGDGTRLSIL.

The chain carries TRBV4-3 and TRBJ1-2; tentative D call: TRBD1 (6 bases). Germline CDR1 and CDR2: LGHNA and YSLEER. Trimming shortened V by 0 bases and J by 0 bases, and 14 bases separated the two germline ends. The CDR3 sequence is 17 residues long. CDR3 in amino acids: CASSQDFSGGSNYGYTF. CDR3 bases: TGCGCCAGCAGCCAAGATTTCTCTGGGGGCTCTAACTATGGCTACACCTTC.

The rearrangement links TRBV21-1 to TRBJ2-7; TRBD2 was called by the table and not checked on the DNA. TRBV21-1 counts as a pseudogene. The CDR3 has 13 residues. The CDR3 loop reads CASSKAKTSEQYF. CDR3 sequence (DNA): TGTGCCAGCAGCAAAGCCAAAACTAGCGAGCAGTACTTC.

This sequence joins TRBV21-1 and TRBJ2-1; the table names TRBD1, a call not compared with the DNA. TRBV21-1 is reported as a pseudogene. The length of the CDR3 is 15 residues. The CDR3 spells CASRRQGRSYNEQFF. As DNA, the CDR3 is TGTGCCAGCAGACGACAGGGACGCTCCTACAATGAGCAGTTCTTC.

Details on this clone: This sample also contains other DNA sequences that code for the same CDR3. The chain links TRBV5-1 to TRBJ1-1; possible D gene TRBD1, 5 bases. The V and J ends lost 0 bases and 3 bases respectively, with 9 bases between them. The V gene's germline CDR1 is SGHRS and CDR2 YFSETQ. The CDR3 has 14 amino acids. DNA for the CDR3: TGCGCCAGCAGCTTGGTCGGGGGGGACACTGAAGCTTTCTTT. It encodes CASSLVGGDTEAFF.

CDR3: CATSDPTGVQETQYF. CDR3 bases: TGTGCCACCAGTGATCCGACAGGGGTTCAAGAGACCCAGTACTTC. The rearrangement links TRBV24-1 to TRBJ2-5; 8 positions match TRBD1. Germline CDR1 and CDR2: KGHDR and SFDVKD. The CDR3 covers 15 residues. Losses at the gene ends were 3 bases for V and 2 bases for J; bases not matched to a gene: 4.

The chain joins TRBV5-6 to TRBJ2-2; TRBD1 agrees at 8 bases. Looked up from germline, CDR1 is SGHDT and CDR2 is YYEEEE. The CDR3 sequence is 17 residues long. J lost 1 base, V lost 4 bases, and 9 bases had no gene match. CDR3: CASSITLDRENTGELFF. In DNA, the CDR3 is TGTGCCAGCAGCATTACTTTGGACAGGGAGAACACCGGGGAGCTGTTTTTT.

V and J are TRBV30 and TRBJ2-1; 11 bases line up with TRBD2. The junction had 3 bases not matched to a gene; V was cut back by 2 bases and J by 9 bases. The CDR3 is made up of 13 amino acids. Germline-derived CDR1 and CDR2 are GTSNPN and SVGIG (reference sequence). The CDR3 reads CAWSIGLAGEQFF. CDR3 bases: TGTGCCTGGAGTATTGGACTAGCGGGTGAGCAGTTCTTC.

The J gene is TRBJ1-2, the V gene TRBV7-9; D not certain. This CDR3 has 12 amino acids. The ends were cut back, 1 base at V and 8 bases at J, with 8 bases in the middle. Germline assignment: CDR1 SEHNR and CDR2 FQNEAQ (reference sequence). Written as DNA, the CDR3 is TGTGCCAGCAGCTTAGACGGTTGGGGCTACACCTTC. Translated: CASSLDGWGYTF.

The gene calls are TRBV28 and TRBJ1-5; D is ambiguous. V was cut by 6 bases and J by 8 bases, with 17 bases left in between. The CDR3 sequence is 14 residues long. CDR1 is MDHEN, CDR2 SYDVKM, per germline. In nucleotides, the CDR3 is TGTGCCAGCAGCCTGTCGATGATGGGCGAGCCCCAGCATTTT. It yields the protein CASSLSMMGEPQHF. Looking up the rest from reference TRBV28 and TRBJ1-5 gives the full variable domain: DVKVTQSSRYLVKRTGEKVFLECVQDMDHENMFWYRQDPGLGLRLIYFSYDVKMKEKGDIPEGYSVSREKKERFSLILESASTNQTSMYLCASSLSMMGEPQHFGDGTRLSIL.

CDR3 sequence: CASSLINYGYTF. The CDR3 DNA reads TGTGCCAGCAGCTTGATCAACTATGGCTACACCTTC. The chain joins TRBV5-4 to TRBJ1-2; D is unresolved. This CDR3 is 12 amino acids long. Germline loops: CDR1 SGHNT, CDR2 YYREEE (reference sequence). V shed 1 base and J shed 2 bases, with 3 bases lying between them.

The V and J genes are TRBV5-5 and TRBJ2-7; TRBD1 might be the D (5 bases). CDR1 is SGHKS, CDR2 YYEKEE, per germline (reference sequence). The CDR3 sequence is 15 residues long. Trimming took off 3 bases at V and 0 bases at J, with 13 bases between the two ends. CDR3 sequence reads: CASSYGHPRSYEQYF. The DNA of the CDR3 is TGTGCCAGCAGCTACGGACACCCACGCTCCTACGAGCAGTACTTC.

The V call is TRBV15, the J call TRBJ2-3, with D maybe TRBD1 (5 bases). Germline CDR1 reads LNHNV; CDR2 reads YYDKDF (reference sequence). V was pared by 2 bases and J by 0 bases, with 12 bases between. The CDR3 covers 16 residues. CDR3 sequence (DNA): TGTGCCACCAGCAGACCATACAGGATGAGCACAGATACGCAGTATTTT. Translated: CATSRPYRMSTDTQYF.

V is TRBV4-3 and J is TRBJ1-1; D not resolved. The CDR3 extends over 14 amino acids. Germline V lookup: CDR1 LGHNA, CDR2 YSLEER. V was cut by 0 bases and J by 4 bases, with 9 bases left in between. DNA for the CDR3: TGCGCCAGCAGCCAAGATCCGGATGGCACTGAAGCTTTCTTT. Amino acids: CASSQDPDGTEAFF.